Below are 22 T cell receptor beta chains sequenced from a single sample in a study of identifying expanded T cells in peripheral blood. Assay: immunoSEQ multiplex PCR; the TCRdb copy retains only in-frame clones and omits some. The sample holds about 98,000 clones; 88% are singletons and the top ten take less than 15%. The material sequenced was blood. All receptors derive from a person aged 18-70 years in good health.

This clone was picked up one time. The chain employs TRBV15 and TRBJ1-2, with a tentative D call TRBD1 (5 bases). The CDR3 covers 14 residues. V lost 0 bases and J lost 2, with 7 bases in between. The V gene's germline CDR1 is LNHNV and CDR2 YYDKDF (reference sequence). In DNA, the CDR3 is TGTGCCACCAGCAGAGATGGGGCCAACTATGGCTACACCTTC. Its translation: CATSRDGANYGYTF.

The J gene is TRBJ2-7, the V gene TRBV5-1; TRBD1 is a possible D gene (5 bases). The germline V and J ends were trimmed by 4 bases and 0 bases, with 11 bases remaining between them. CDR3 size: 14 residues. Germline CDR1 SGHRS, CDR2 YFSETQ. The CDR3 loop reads CASSTTTDSYEQYF. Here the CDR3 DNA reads TGCGCCAGCAGCACAACGACAGACTCCTACGAGCAGTACTTC.

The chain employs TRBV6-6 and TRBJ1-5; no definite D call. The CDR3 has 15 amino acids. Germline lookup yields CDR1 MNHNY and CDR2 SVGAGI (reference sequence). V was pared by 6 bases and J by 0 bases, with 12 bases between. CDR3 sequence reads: CASSETGFSNQPQHF. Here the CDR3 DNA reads TGTGCCAGCAGCGAGACGGGATTTAGCAATCAGCCCCAGCATTTT.

The CDR3: CASSLDYSAEGEKLFF. As DNA, the CDR3 is TGTGCCAGCAGCTTAGACTATTCTGCCGAGGGGGAAAAACTGTTTTTT. The chain couples TRBV7-6 to TRBJ1-4; D is perhaps TRBD1 (5 bases). The ends were cut back, 1 base at V and 8 bases at J, with 17 bases in the middle. The CDR3 runs 16 residues. Looked up from germline, CDR1 is SGHVS and CDR2 is FNYEAQ.

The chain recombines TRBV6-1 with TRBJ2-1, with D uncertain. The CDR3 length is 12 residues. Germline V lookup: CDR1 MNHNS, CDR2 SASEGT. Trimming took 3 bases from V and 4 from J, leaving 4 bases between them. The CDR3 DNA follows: TGTGCCAGCAGTGACGGTTACAATGAGCAGTTCTTC. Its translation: CASSDGYNEQFF.

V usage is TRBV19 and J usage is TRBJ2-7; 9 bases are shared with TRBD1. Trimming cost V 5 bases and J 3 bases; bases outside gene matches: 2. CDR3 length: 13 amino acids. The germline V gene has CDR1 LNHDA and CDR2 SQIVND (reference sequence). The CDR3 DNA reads TGTGCCAGTAGTCGGACAGGGGTCTACGAGCAGTACTTC. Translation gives CASSRTGVYEQYF.

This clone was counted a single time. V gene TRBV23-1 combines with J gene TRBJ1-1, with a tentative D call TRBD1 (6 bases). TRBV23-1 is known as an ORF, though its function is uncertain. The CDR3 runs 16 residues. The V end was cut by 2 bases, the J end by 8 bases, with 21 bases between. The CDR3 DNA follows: TGCGCCAGCAGTCAACCACCTTGGAGGGGGAAACCAGAAGCTTTCTTT. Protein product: CASSQPPWRGKPEAFF.

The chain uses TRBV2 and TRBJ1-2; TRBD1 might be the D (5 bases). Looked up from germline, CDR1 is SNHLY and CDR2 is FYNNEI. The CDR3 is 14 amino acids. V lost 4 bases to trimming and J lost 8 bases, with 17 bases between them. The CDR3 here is CASSAGTVVGGYTF. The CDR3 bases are TGTGCCAGCAGTGCCGGGACCGTAGTTGGAGGCTACACCTTC.

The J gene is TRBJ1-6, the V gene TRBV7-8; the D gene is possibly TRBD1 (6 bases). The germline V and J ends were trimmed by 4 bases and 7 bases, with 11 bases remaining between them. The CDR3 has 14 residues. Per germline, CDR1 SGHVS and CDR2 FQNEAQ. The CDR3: CASSSDSSNSPLHF. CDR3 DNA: TGTGCCAGCAGCTCGGACAGTTCCAATTCACCCCTCCACTTT.

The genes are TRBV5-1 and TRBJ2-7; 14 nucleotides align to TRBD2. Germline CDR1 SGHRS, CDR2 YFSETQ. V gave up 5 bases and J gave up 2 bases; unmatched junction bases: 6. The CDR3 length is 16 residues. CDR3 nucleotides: TGCGCCAGCAGACCTCCGGGACTAGCGGGAGCCTACGAGCAGTACTTC. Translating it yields CASRPPGLAGAYEQYF.

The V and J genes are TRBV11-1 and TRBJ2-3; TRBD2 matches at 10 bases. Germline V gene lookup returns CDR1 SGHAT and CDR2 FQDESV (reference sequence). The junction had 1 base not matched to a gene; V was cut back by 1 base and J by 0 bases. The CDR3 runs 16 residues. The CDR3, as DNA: TGTGCCAGCAGCTTAGAACTAGCGGGAAGCACAGATACGCAGTATTTT. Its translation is CASSLELAGSTDTQYF.

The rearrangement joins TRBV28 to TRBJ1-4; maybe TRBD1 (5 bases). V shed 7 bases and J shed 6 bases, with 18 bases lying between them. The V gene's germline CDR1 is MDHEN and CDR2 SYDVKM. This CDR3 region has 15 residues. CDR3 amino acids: CASTQGGVVDEKLFF. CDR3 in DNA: TGTGCCAGCACCCAGGGAGGGGTTGTGGATGAAAAACTGTTTTTT. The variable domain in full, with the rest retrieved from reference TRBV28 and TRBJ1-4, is DVKVTQSSRYLVKRTGEKVFLECVQDMDHENMFWYRQDPGLGLRLIYFSYDVKMKEKGDIPEGYSVSREKKERFSLILESASTNQTSMYLCASTQGGVVDEKLFFGSGTQLSVL.

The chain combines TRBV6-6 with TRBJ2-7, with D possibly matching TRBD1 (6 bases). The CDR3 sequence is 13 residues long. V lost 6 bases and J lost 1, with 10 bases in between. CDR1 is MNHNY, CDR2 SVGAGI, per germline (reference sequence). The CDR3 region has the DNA TGTGCCAGCAGCCACGACAGGTCCTACGAGCAGTACTTC. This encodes CASSHDRSYEQYF.

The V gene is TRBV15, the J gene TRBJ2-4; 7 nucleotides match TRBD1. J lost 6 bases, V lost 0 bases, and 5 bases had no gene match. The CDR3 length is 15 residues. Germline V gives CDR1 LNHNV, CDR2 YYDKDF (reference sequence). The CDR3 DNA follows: TGTGCCACCAGCAGAGATAGAACAGGGGTAAACATTCAGTACTTC. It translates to CATSRDRTGVNIQYF.

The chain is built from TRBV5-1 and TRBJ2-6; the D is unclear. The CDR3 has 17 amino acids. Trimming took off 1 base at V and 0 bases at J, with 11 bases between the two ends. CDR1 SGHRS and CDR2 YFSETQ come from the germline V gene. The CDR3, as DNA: TGCGCCAGCAGCTTGCTTACAACCCCCTCTGGGGCCAACGTCCTGACTTTC. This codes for CASSLLTTPSGANVLTF. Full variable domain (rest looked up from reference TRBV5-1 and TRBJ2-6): KAGVTQTPRYLIKTRGQQVTLSCSPISGHRSVSWYQQTPGQGLQFLFEYFSETQRNKGNFPGRFSGRQFSNSRSEMNVSTLELGDSALYLCASSLLTTPSGANVLTFGAGSRLTVL.

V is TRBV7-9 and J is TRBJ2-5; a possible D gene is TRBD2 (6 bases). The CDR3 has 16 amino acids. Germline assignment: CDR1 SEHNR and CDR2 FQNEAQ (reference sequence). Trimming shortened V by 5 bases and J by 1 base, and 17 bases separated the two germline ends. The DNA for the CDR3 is TGTGCCAGCAGCCCCGGCAAACTAGCTCTCCAAGAGACCCAGTACTTC. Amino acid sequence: CASSPGKLALQETQYF.

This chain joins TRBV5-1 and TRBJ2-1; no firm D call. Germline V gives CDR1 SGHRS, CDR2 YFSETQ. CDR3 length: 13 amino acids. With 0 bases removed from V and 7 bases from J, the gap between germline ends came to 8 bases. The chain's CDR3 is CASSLDTPNEQFF. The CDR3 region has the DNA TGCGCCAGCAGCTTGGATACTCCAAATGAGCAGTTCTTC.

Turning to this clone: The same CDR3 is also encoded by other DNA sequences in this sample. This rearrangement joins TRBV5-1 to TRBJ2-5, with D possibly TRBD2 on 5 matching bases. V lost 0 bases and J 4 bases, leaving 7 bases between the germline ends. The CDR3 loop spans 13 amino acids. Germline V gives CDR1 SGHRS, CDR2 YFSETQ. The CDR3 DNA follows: TGCGCCAGCAGCTTGGCGGGGAGAGAGACCCAGTACTTC. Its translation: CASSLAGRETQYF. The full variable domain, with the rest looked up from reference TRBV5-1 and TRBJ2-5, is KAGVTQTPRYLIKTRGQQVTLSCSPISGHRSVSWYQQTPGQGLQFLFEYFSETQRNKGNFPGRFSGRQFSNSRSEMNVSTLELGDSALYLCASSLAGRETQYFGPGTRLLVL.

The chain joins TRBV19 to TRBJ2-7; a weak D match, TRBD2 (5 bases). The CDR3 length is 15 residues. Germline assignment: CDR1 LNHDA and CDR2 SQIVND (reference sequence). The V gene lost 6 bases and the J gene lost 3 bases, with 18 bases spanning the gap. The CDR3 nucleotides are TGTGCCAGTAGCCGAGGTGCTTTCGGGAACTACGAGCAGTACTTC. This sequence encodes CASSRGAFGNYEQYF.

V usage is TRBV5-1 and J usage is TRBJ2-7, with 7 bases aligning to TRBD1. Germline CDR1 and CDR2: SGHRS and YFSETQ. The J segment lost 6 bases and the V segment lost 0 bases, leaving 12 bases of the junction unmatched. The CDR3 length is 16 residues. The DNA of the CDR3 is TGCGCCAGCAGCTTGGGACAGGGACCGATCTGGAGCGAGCAGTACTTC. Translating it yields CASSLGQGPIWSEQYF.

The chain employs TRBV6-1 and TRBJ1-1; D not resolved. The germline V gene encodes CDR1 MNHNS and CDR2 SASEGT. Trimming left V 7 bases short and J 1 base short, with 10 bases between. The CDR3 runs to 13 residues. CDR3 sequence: CASTSTGNTEAFF. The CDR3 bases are TGTGCCAGCACATCGACGGGGAACACTGAAGCTTTCTTT.

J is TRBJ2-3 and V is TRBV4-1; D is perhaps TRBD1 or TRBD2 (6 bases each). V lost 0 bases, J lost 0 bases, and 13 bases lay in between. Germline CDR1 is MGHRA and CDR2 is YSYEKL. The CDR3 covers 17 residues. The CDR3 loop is CASSQESSGASTDTQYF. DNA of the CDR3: TGCGCCAGCAGCCAAGAATCGTCGGGGGCTAGCACAGATACGCAGTATTTT.